This TCR beta chain was documented in a study of CD8+CD57+ T cells in acquired aplastic anemia. Study context: Average DNA yield from sorted CD4+ and CD8+ cells was around 3 ug. In CD4+ cells, healthy donors produced an average of roughly 11 million reads. Study results and limitations: In common between the patients and the controls were some 29 CD8+ CDR3 sequences. CD8+ Simpson's diversity showed no significant patient-control difference.

Profiles of TCR beta VDJ and CDR3 were generated from a genomic DNA template. TCRdb redid the calling of the reads with MiXCR, one entry per CDR3 protein. The sample has some 170,000 distinct CDR3 sequences; approximately 40% are singletons. On this clonotype itself: The antigen is not known.

The CDR3 extends over 12 amino acids. The V and J ends lost 0 bases and 12 bases, in that order; junction bases with no gene match: 5. Per the germline V gene, CDR1 is MDHEN and CDR2 is SYDVKM. Sequencing was done on a sample of sorted CD4+, CD8+, or CD8+CD57+ T cells (not recorded which) from PBMCs. The sequence was obtained from a human donor in good health. V and J are TRBV28 and TRBJ2-7; the match to TRBD2 covers 7 bases. The CDR3 bases are TGTGCCAGCAGTTTATGGGGACGGGAGGTGTACTTC. Protein: CASSLWGREVYF.